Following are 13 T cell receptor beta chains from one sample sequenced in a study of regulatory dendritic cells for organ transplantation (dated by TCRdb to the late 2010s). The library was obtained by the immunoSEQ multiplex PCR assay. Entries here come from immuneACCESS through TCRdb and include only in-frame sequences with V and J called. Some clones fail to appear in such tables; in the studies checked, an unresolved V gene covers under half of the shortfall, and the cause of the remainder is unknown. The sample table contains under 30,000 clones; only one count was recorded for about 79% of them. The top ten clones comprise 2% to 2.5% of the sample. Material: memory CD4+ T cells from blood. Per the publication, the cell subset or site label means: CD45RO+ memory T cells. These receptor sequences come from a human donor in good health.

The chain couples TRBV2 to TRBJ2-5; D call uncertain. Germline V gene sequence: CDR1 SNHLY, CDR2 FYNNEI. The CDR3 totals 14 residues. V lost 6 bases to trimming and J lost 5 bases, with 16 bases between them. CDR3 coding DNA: TGTGCCAGCAGAATGGGCCTTGAAGGGGAGACCCAGTACTTC. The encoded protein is CASRMGLEGETQYF.

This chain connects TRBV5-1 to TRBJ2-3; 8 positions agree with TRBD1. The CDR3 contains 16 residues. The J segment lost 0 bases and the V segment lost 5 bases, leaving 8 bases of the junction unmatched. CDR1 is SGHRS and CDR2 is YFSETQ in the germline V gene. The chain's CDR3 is CASRDGQGLSTDTQYF. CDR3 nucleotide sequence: TGCGCCAGCAGGGATGGACAGGGACTTAGCACAGATACGCAGTATTTT.

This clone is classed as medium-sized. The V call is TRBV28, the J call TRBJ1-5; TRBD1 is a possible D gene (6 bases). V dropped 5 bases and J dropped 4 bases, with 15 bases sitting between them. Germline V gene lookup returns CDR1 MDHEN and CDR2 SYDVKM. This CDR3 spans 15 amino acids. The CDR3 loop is CASSPSVTGNQPQHF. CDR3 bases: TGTGCCAGCAGTCCCTCCGTGACAGGAAATCAGCCCCAGCATTTT.

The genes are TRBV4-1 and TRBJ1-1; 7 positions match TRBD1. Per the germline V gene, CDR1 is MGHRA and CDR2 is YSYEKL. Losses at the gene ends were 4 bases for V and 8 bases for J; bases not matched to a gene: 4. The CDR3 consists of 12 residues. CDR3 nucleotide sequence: TGCGCCAGCAGCCGACAACAGGGGGAAGCTTTCTTT. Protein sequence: CASSRQQGEAFF.

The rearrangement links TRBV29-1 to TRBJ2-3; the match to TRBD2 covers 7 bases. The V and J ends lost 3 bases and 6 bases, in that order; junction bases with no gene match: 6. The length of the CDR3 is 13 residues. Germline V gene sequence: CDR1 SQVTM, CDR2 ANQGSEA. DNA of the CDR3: TGCAGCGTTGACCTAGCGGAACGGGATACGCAGTATTTT. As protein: CSVDLAERDTQYF.

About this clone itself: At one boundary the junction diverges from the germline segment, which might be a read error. The CDR3 reads CASSLARGTEAFF. Here the CDR3 DNA reads TGTGCTAGCAGCTTAGCAAGAGGCACTGAAGCTTTCTTT. This chain uses TRBV7-7 with TRBJ1-1, with D uncertain. Germline lookup yields CDR1 SSHAT and CDR2 FNYEAQ (reference sequence). The CDR3 length is 13 residues.

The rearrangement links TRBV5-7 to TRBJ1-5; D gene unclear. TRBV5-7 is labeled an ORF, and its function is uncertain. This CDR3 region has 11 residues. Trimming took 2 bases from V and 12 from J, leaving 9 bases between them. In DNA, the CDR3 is TGTGCCAGCAGCTTTGCCCGGGACCAGCATTTT. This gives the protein CASSFARDQHF.

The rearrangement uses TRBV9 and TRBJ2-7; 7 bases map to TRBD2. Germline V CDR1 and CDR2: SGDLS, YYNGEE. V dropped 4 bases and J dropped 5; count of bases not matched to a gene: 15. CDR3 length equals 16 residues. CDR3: CASSPPEGEGPNEQYF. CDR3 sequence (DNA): TGTGCCAGCAGCCCTCCCGAAGGGGAGGGCCCCAACGAGCAGTACTTC. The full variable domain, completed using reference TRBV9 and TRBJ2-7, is DSGVTQTPKHLITATGQRVTLRCSPRSGDLSVYWYQQSLDQGLQFLIQYYNGEERAKGNILERFSAQQFPDLHSELNLSSLELGDSALYFCASSPPEGEGPNEQYFGPGTRLTVT.

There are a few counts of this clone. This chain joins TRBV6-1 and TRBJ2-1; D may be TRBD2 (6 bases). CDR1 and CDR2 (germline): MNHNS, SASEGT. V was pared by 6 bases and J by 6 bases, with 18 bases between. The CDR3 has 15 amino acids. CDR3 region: CASRSAGSGSNEQFF. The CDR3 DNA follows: TGTGCCAGCAGATCGGCAGGGAGCGGGTCCAATGAGCAGTTCTTC.

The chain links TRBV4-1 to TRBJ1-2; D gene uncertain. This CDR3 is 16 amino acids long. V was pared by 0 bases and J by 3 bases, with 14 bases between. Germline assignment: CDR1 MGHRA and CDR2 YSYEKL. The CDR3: CASSQDIRGVDYGYTF. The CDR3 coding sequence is TGCGCCAGCAGCCAAGATATCCGGGGTGTCGACTATGGCTACACCTTC.

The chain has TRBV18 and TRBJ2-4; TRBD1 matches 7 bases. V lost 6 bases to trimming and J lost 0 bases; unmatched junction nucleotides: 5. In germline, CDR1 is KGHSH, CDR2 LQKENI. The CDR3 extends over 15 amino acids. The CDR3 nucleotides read TGTGCCAGCTCGCAAGGGACAGTAGCCAAAAACATTCAGTACTTC. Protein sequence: CASSQGTVAKNIQYF.

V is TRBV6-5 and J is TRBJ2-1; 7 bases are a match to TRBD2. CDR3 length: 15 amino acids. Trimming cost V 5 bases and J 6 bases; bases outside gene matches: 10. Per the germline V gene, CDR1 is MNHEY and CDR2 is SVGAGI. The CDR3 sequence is CASSLSGGSGNEQFF. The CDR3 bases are TGTGCCAGCAGTCTCTCGGGGGGATCGGGCAATGAGCAGTTCTTC.

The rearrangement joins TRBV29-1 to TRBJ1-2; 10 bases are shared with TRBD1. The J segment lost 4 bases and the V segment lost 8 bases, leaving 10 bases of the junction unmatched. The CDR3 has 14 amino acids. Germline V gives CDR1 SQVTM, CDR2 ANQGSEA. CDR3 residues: CSSQDRGAAYGYTF. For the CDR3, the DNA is TGCAGCTCCCAGGACAGGGGGGCCGCCTATGGCTACACCTTC.